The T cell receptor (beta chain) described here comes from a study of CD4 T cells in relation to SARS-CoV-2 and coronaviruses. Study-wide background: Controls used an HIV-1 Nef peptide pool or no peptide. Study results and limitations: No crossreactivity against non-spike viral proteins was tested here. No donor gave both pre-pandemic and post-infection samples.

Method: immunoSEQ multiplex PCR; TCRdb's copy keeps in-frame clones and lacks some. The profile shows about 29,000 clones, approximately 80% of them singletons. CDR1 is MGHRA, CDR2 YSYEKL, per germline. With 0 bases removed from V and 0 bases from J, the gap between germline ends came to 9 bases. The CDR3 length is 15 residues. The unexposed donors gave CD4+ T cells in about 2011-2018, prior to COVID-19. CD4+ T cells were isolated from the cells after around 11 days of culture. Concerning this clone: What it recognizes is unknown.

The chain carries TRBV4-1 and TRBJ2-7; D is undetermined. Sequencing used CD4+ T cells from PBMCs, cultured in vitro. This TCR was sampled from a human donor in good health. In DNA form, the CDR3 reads TGCGCCAGCAGCCAAGACGCGAGGAACTCCTACGAGCAGTACTTC. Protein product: CASSQDARNSYEQYF.